The 26 T cell receptor beta chains reported below all come from one sample, sequenced in a study of glioma-infiltrating T cells after dendritic cell vaccination. Sequenced by immunoSEQ multiplex PCR; TCRdb stores in-frame clones only, minus some. The sample lists some 90,000 clones, over 75% occurring once. Stated time point: after dendritic cell vaccination, including at tumor progression/relapse. Sequenced here: blood, sampled after dendritic cell vaccination. The source is a human donor with glioblastoma.

The chain joins TRBV30 to TRBJ1-6; 9 bases map to TRBD1. CDR1 is GTSNPN, CDR2 SVGIG, per germline (reference sequence). Trimming took 2 bases from V and 0 from J; bases not matched to a gene: 8. The CDR3 is 18 amino acids. This CDR3 reads CAWSRQGDQSSYNSPLHF. The CDR3 DNA follows: TGTGCCTGGAGTCGACAGGGGGACCAGAGCTCCTATAATTCACCCCTCCACTTT.

The chain uses TRBV19 and TRBJ1-3; 7 bases are a match to TRBD1. Germline-derived CDR1 and CDR2 are LNHDA and SQIVND (reference sequence). Unmatched junction bases numbered 2, after V lost 6 bases and J lost 0 bases. The CDR3 is 14 amino acids. CDR3 in DNA: TGTGCCAGTAGACAGGGGAGCTCTGGAAACACCATATATTTT. Translation gives CASRQGSSGNTIYF.

This clone was seen a few times. This chain connects TRBV4-2 to TRBJ1-2; 9 bases align to TRBD1. V trimming: 3 bases; J trimming: 8 bases; junction bases outside the gene matches: 7. Germline-derived CDR1 and CDR2 are LGHNA and YNFKEQ. The CDR3 has 14 amino acids. In nucleotides, the CDR3 is TGTGCCAGCAGCCACACAGGGGGCTCGGAAGGCTACACCTTC. Translating gives CASSHTGGSEGYTF.

This rearrangement joins TRBV2 to TRBJ1-1; TRBD1 matches at 12 bases. With V trimmed by 3 bases and J by 2 bases, 10 bases remained unmatched. Per the germline V gene, CDR1 is SNHLY and CDR2 is FYNNEI. The CDR3 runs 18 residues. CDR3 amino acids: CASSDFGGQGAYNTEAFF. CDR3 DNA sequence: TGTGCCAGCAGTGATTTTGGGGGACAGGGGGCATATAACACTGAAGCTTTCTTT.

The rearrangement joins TRBV2 to TRBJ1-2, with 10 positions matching TRBD1. CDR3 size: 14 residues. V was pared by 5 bases and J by 4 bases, with 4 bases of the junction left unmatched. From germline, CDR1 is SNHLY and CDR2 FYNNEI. Here the CDR3 DNA reads TGTGCCAGCAGTCCGACAGGGGGCTTCTATGGCTACACCTTC. The encoded protein is CASSPTGGFYGYTF.

The rearrangement uses TRBV5-1 and TRBJ2-3, with unresolved D. V lost 4 bases and J lost 2, with 11 bases in between. This CDR3 has 14 amino acids. Germline CDR1 is SGHRS and CDR2 is YFSETQ. The CDR3 protein is CASSAAEYTDTQYF. CDR3 bases: TGCGCCAGCAGCGCTGCGGAATACACAGATACGCAGTATTTT. The whole variable domain, remainder taken from reference TRBV5-1 and TRBJ2-3, is KAGVTQTPRYLIKTRGQQVTLSCSPISGHRSVSWYQQTPGQGLQFLFEYFSETQRNKGNFPGRFSGRQFSNSRSEMNVSTLELGDSALYLCASSAAEYTDTQYFGPGTRLTVL.

The chain couples TRBV4-1 to TRBJ2-1; the match to TRBD2 covers 9 bases. CDR1 MGHRA and CDR2 YSYEKL come from the germline V gene. V trimming: 0 bases; J trimming: 7 bases; junction bases outside the gene matches: 13. This CDR3 contains 18 residues. The CDR3 region is CASSQDDGMGTSPNEQFF. CDR3 bases: TGCGCCAGCAGCCAAGACGATGGGATGGGGACTAGCCCAAATGAGCAGTTCTTC.

This sequence joins TRBV6-1 and TRBJ1-5; D call uncertain. With 4 bases removed from V and 7 bases from J, the gap between germline ends came to 17 bases. Per the germline V gene, CDR1 is MNHNS and CDR2 is SASEGT. The CDR3 totals 15 residues. This CDR3 reads CASSGDFSEGQPQHF. The CDR3 nucleotides are TGTGCCAGCAGTGGGGATTTCTCGGAGGGCCAGCCCCAGCATTTT.

The rearrangement uses TRBV5-1 and TRBJ2-3; 7 positions match TRBD2. CDR3 length: 16 residues. Germline CDR1 SGHRS, CDR2 YFSETQ. V lost 0 bases to trimming and J lost 1 base; unmatched junction nucleotides: 5. CDR3 amino acids: CASSLGRGVGTDTQYF. DNA for the CDR3: TGCGCCAGCAGCTTGGGTCGGGGGGTAGGCACAGATACGCAGTATTTT.

The chain carries TRBV9 and TRBJ2-3; TRBD2 aligns across 7 bases. This CDR3 comprises 16 residues. Trimming removed 0 bases from V and 4 bases from J; junction bases left unmatched: 8. The germline CDR1 and CDR2 sequences are SGDLS and YYNGEE. The CDR3 DNA reads TGTGCCAGCAGCGTAGGGGTCGGAGGGAGGGCAGATACGCAGTATTTT. Its protein is CASSVGVGGRADTQYF.

In its sample, this clone was seen a few times. CDR3 in amino acids: CASRRRDRGWNTEAFF. In DNA form, the CDR3 reads TGTGCCAGTAGGAGAAGGGACAGGGGATGGAACACTGAAGCTTTCTTT. This rearrangement joins TRBV19 to TRBJ1-1; 10 positions match TRBD1. Germline V gene data show CDR1 as LNHDA and CDR2 as SQIVND (reference sequence). V lost 6 bases and J lost 1; bases outside the gene matches: 8. This CDR3 region has 16 residues.

This clone was picked up a small number of times. The chain carries TRBV6-5 and TRBJ1-1; possibly TRBD1 for D (5 bases). The V and J ends lost 5 bases and 4 bases respectively, with 14 bases between them. Looked up from germline, CDR1 is MNHEY and CDR2 is SVGAGI. The CDR3 is made up of 14 amino acids. The CDR3 DNA is TGTGCCAGCAGTGCGACCCAGGGTTTCACTGAAGCTTTCTTT. Translating gives CASSATQGFTEAFF.

The J gene is TRBJ2-1, the V gene TRBV7-2; TRBD1 matches at 7 bases. Trimming removed 1 base from V and 2 bases from J; junction bases left unmatched: 2. This CDR3 has 15 residues. Looked up from germline, CDR1 is SGHTA and CDR2 is FQGNSA. CDR3 sequence (DNA): TGTGCCAGCAGCTTAGGGGACAGCCCCTACAATGAGCAGTTCTTC. This gives the protein CASSLGDSPYNEQFF.

The V call is TRBV18, the J call TRBJ2-3, with 11 bases identical to TRBD2. The CDR3 is 19 amino acids. Trimming took 3 bases from V and 4 from J; bases not matched to a gene: 15. The V gene's germline CDR1 is KGHSH and CDR2 LQKENI. DNA of the CDR3: TGTGCCAGCTCACCCACACCGGGACTAGCGGCTACCTTGGCAGATACGCAGTATTTT. Encoded protein: CASSPTPGLAATLADTQYF.

The CDR3 DNA reads TGTGCCAGTAGTCTTGGACTAGCGGGAGAAAACATTCAGTACTTC. Encoded protein: CASSLGLAGENIQYF. The chain carries TRBV19 and TRBJ2-4; TRBD2 agrees at 13 bases. V trimming: 5 bases; J trimming: 5 bases; junction bases outside the gene matches: 3. CDR1 is LNHDA and CDR2 is SQIVND in the germline V gene (reference sequence). CDR3 length: 15 residues.

The V and J genes are TRBV29-1 and TRBJ1-2; TRBD1 matches 10 bases. Germline lookup yields CDR1 SQVTM and CDR2 ANQGSEA. Trimming took 4 bases from V and 4 from J; bases not matched to a gene: 9. The CDR3 has 15 amino acids. The CDR3 is CSVGQGAPVPYGYTF. In DNA form, the CDR3 reads TGCAGCGTTGGACAGGGGGCCCCAGTCCCCTATGGCTACACCTTC.

In the case of this clone: Additional DNA sequences in this sample encode the identical CDR3. The chain has TRBV5-1 and TRBJ1-4; no clear D gene. The CDR3 has 14 residues. Germline V CDR1 and CDR2: SGHRS, YFSETQ. V was shortened by 0 bases and J by 7 bases, with 10 bases between the two germline ends. As DNA, the CDR3 is TGCGCCAGCAGCTTGGATCCTTCAGGTGAAAAACTGTTTTTT. Translation gives CASSLDPSGEKLFF.

J is TRBJ1-5 and V is TRBV7-2; a weak D match, TRBD1 (6 bases). The germline V gene encodes CDR1 SGHTA and CDR2 FQGNSA. This CDR3 has 13 amino acids. Trimming left V 4 bases short and J 4 bases short, with 8 bases between. The CDR3 DNA is TGTGCCAGCAGCTCCCAGGGGAATCAGCCCCAGCATTTT. It encodes CASSSQGNQPQHF.

V is TRBV18 and J is TRBJ2-3; 7 bases fit TRBD1. J was trimmed by 4 bases and V by 2 bases; bases with no gene match: 3. This CDR3 contains 14 residues. Per germline, CDR1 KGHSH and CDR2 LQKENI. Here the CDR3 reads CASSPETGSDTQYF. As DNA, the CDR3 is TGTGCCAGCTCACCAGAGACAGGGTCAGATACGCAGTATTTT.

This clone was seen once. This sequence joins TRBV7-2 and TRBJ1-6; TRBD1 might be the D (6 bases). Per germline, CDR1 SGHTA and CDR2 FQGNSA. V was cut by 5 bases and J by 3 bases, with 23 bases left in between. The CDR3 is made up of 19 amino acids. The CDR3 region is CASSEGSGGVGHYNSPLHF. CDR3 DNA sequence: TGTGCCAGCAGCGAGGGCTCAGGTGGCGTGGGACACTATAATTCACCCCTCCACTTT.

This clone was observed once. V is TRBV10-2 and J is TRBJ1-2; D unresolved. This CDR3 comprises 14 residues. In germline, CDR1 is WSHSY, CDR2 SAAADI. Trimming left V 7 bases short and J 4 bases short, with 16 bases between. The CDR3 DNA is TGCGCCAGCACACTACCTGGGGAGCGCTATGGCTACACCTTC. As protein: CASTLPGERYGYTF.

CDR3 amino acids: CASSSLRQTRSNQPQHF. For the CDR3, the DNA is TGTGCCAGCAGTTCTCTCCGACAGACGAGAAGCAATCAGCCCCAGCATTTT. The V gene is TRBV27, the J gene TRBJ1-5; weak D call: TRBD1 (5 bases). V was trimmed by 4 bases and J by 1 base, leaving 17 bases between them. There are 17 residues in the CDR3. Germline loops: CDR1 MNHEY, CDR2 SMNVEV (reference sequence).

The sample holds one count of this clone. V usage is TRBV19 and J usage is TRBJ2-3, with a possible D match to TRBD2 (7 bases). Germline V gene sequence: CDR1 LNHDA, CDR2 SQIVND (reference sequence). The V end was cut by 7 bases, the J end by 6 bases, with 17 bases between. The CDR3 has 14 amino acids. The CDR3 region has the DNA TGTGCCAGTATGAGGGGGGGGAGTGCGGATACGCAGTATTTT. Its translation: CASMRGGSADTQYF.

The chain employs TRBV27 and TRBJ1-2; 7 bases agree with TRBD1. V lost 5 bases to trimming and J lost 7 bases; unmatched junction nucleotides: 10. The CDR3 spans 14 residues. Germline CDR1 MNHEY, CDR2 SMNVEV (reference sequence). As DNA, the CDR3 is TGTGCCAGCAGTCCTATCGACAGGGAGGCTGGCTACACCTTC. Translation gives CASSPIDREAGYTF.

The V call is TRBV20-1, the J call TRBJ2-3; D unclear. Germline V gene lookup returns CDR1 DFQATT and CDR2 SNEGSKA (reference sequence). The CDR3 extends over 11 amino acids. V was clipped by 0 bases and J by 4 bases, with 2 bases between them. The chain's CDR3 is CSARDSDTQYF. The CDR3, as DNA: TGCAGTGCTAGAGACTCAGATACGCAGTATTTT.

The CDR3 is CASSLVPGTEAFF. CDR3 nucleotides: TGTGCCAGCAGCTTAGTTCCGGGAACTGAAGCTTTCTTT. The chain couples TRBV7-9 to TRBJ1-1; D is uncertain. CDR3 length: 13 residues. Trimming took off 1 base at V and 5 bases at J, with 8 bases between the two ends. Germline CDR1 is SEHNR and CDR2 is FQNEAQ (reference sequence).